The 23 T cell receptor beta chains below come from one sample, sequenced in a study of T cell responses to AZD1222 COVID-19 vaccine. The data were produced by immunoSEQ multiplex PCR, yet TCRdb's version contains in-frame clones alone and is incomplete. The sample includes approximately 150,000 clones, 70% to 90% of them seen just once. The sample here was peripheral blood, taken 28 days after the second AZD1222 dose. These TCRs come from an adult who received the AZD1222 COVID-19 vaccine.

This clone came up once. This CDR3 is CASSYSRGVGNTIYF. The CDR3, as DNA: TGTGCCAGCAGTTACTCGAGAGGAGTTGGAAACACCATATATTTT. The chain joins TRBV6-6 to TRBJ1-3, with unresolved D. The CDR3 totals 15 residues. The germline gives CDR1 MNHNY, CDR2 SVGAGI (reference sequence). Trimming stripped 0 bases from V and 3 bases from J, with 9 bases between.

The CDR3 sequence is CASSSKKTGFSTDTQYF. DNA for the CDR3: TGTGCCAGCAGCTCCAAAAAGACAGGGTTTAGCACAGATACGCAGTATTTT. The V gene is TRBV6-2 or TRBV6-3, the J gene TRBJ2-3, with 7 bases lining up with TRBD1. The V segment lost 6 bases and the J segment 0 bases; nucleotides outside the gene matches: 12. CDR1 and CDR2 (germline): MNHEY, SVGEGT. The CDR3 spans 17 residues.

The chain links TRBV28 to TRBJ1-5; D call uncertain. The CDR3 has 13 amino acids. Germline-derived CDR1 and CDR2 are MDHEN and SYDVKM. V was shortened by 5 bases and J by 7 bases, with 12 bases between the two germline ends. The CDR3 loop is CASSPPPRQPQHF. CDR3 DNA sequence: TGTGCCAGCAGTCCGCCCCCACGGCAGCCCCAGCATTTT.

V usage is TRBV19 and J usage is TRBJ1-2, with D hard to call. Trimming removed 3 bases at V and 4 bases at J, with 9 bases between. Germline V gives CDR1 LNHDA, CDR2 SQIVND (reference sequence). The CDR3 totals 13 residues. This chain's CDR3 is CASSIRNGYGYTF. Here the CDR3 DNA reads TGTGCCAGTAGTATCCGGAATGGCTATGGCTACACCTTC.

The chain joins TRBV6-5 to TRBJ1-1, with D uncertain. The germline gives CDR1 MNHEY, CDR2 SVGAGI. The germline V and J ends were trimmed by 6 bases and 0 bases, with 5 bases remaining between them. The CDR3 runs to 12 residues. The DNA of the CDR3 is TGTGCCAGCAGGACAATGAACACTGAAGCTTTCTTT. The encoded protein is CASRTMNTEAFF.

This chain connects TRBV2 to TRBJ2-3; TRBD1 might be the D (5 bases). CDR1 is SNHLY and CDR2 is FYNNEI in the germline V gene. The CDR3 loop spans 15 amino acids. V was cut by 3 bases and J by 1 base, with 11 bases left in between. DNA for the CDR3: TGTGCCAGCAGTGATGGGGCGATAGGCACAGATACGCAGTATTTT. Translating gives CASSDGAIGTDTQYF.

This rearrangement joins TRBV6-1 to TRBJ1-1; TRBD1 might be the D (6 bases). CDR1 and CDR2 (germline): MNHNS, SASEGT. The CDR3 has 14 amino acids. V lost 2 bases to trimming and J lost 4 bases, with 11 bases between them. Written as DNA, the CDR3 is TGTGCCAGCAGTGAACGCAGGGGCAGCACTGAAGCTTTCTTT. It yields the protein CASSERRGSTEAFF.

This CDR3 reads CASSLGGRYGYTF. Written as DNA, the CDR3 is TGTGCCAGCAGTTTAGGGGGTCGGTATGGCTACACCTTC. The chain recombines TRBV12-3 or TRBV12-4 with TRBJ1-2; D not certain. CDR3 length equals 13 residues. Trimming pared 1 base from V and 5 bases from J, leaving 8 bases between.

This rearrangement joins TRBV9 to TRBJ1-1; D is unclear. The V gene's germline CDR1 is SGDLS and CDR2 YYNGEE. V shed 3 bases and J shed 8 bases, with 14 bases lying between them. The CDR3 has 13 amino acids. Written as DNA, the CDR3 is TGTGCCAGCAGCGCCGACACCAGGTCGGAAGCTTTCTTT. Translation: CASSADTRSEAFF.

This clone occurred a few times. This sequence joins TRBV6-6 and TRBJ2-7; unclear D gene. Germline CDR1 reads MNHNY; CDR2 reads SVGAGI (reference sequence). Trimming shortened V by 6 bases and J by 6 bases, and 15 bases separated the two germline ends. The CDR3 spans 13 residues. The CDR3 sequence: CASSPRTLGEQYF. The CDR3 DNA follows: TGTGCCAGCAGCCCCAGGACCCTCGGCGAGCAGTACTTC.

This chain connects TRBV6-5 to TRBJ1-2; the D gene is possibly TRBD1 (6 bases). Germline lookup yields CDR1 MNHEY and CDR2 SVGAGI. CDR3 length: 12 residues. The ends were cut back, 9 bases at V and 8 bases at J, with 16 bases in the middle. The CDR3 is CASQGGARGYTF. For the CDR3, the DNA is TGTGCCAGTCAAGGGGGGGCTCGAGGCTACACCTTC.

The rearrangement links TRBV4-2 to TRBJ1-4, with a tentative D call TRBD1 (5 bases). The germline gives CDR1 LGHNA, CDR2 YNFKEQ. The V end lost 1 base, the J end lost 0 bases, and 9 bases lay between the germline ends. The CDR3 runs to 16 residues. The CDR3 is CASSQVGGATNEKLFF. DNA of the CDR3: TGTGCCAGCAGCCAAGTCGGGGGTGCAACTAATGAAAAACTGTTTTTT.

V is TRBV30 and J is TRBJ2-3; weak D call: TRBD1 (6 bases). The CDR3 consists of 13 residues. The germline CDR1 and CDR2 sequences are GTSNPN and SVGIG (reference sequence). Here the CDR3 reads CAYGQRSADTQYF. As DNA, the CDR3 is TGTGCTTATGGACAGAGGTCCGCAGATACGCAGTATTTT.

V gene TRBV19 combines with J gene TRBJ2-5, with a tentative D call TRBD2 (6 bases). Germline V gene lookup returns CDR1 LNHDA and CDR2 SQIVND (reference sequence). V was cut by 4 bases and J by 2 bases, with 20 bases left in between. The CDR3 sequence is 17 residues long. The CDR3 sequence is CASSTARLVGGQETQYF. In DNA form, the CDR3 reads TGTGCCAGTAGTACGGCCCGACTAGTCGGGGGACAAGAGACCCAGTACTTC.

J is TRBJ2-5 and V is TRBV4-1; no clear D gene. Trimming pared 0 bases from V and 4 bases from J, leaving 12 bases between. Germline CDR1 is MGHRA and CDR2 is YSYEKL. CDR3 length equals 15 residues. CDR3 sequence reads: CASSQEGGTPETQYF. Here the CDR3 DNA reads TGCGCCAGCAGCCAAGAGGGCGGTACCCCAGAGACCCAGTACTTC.

The rearrangement joins TRBV4-2 to TRBJ1-1; D uncertain. The V and J ends lost 0 bases and 0 bases respectively, with 2 bases between them. The CDR3 is made up of 13 amino acids. The germline V gene has CDR1 LGHNA and CDR2 YNFKEQ. The CDR3 region is CASSQELNTEAFF. The CDR3 nucleotides read TGTGCCAGCAGCCAAGAACTGAACACTGAAGCTTTCTTT.

V gene TRBV3-1 (or the pseudogene TRBV3-2) combines with J gene TRBJ2-1; 15 nucleotides align to TRBD2. CDR1 is LGHDT and CDR2 is YNNKEL in the germline V gene (reference sequence). J was trimmed by 10 bases and V by 4 bases; bases with no gene match: 8. This CDR3 comprises 16 residues. The CDR3 sequence is CASSPRTSGGAGEQFF. As DNA, the CDR3 is TGTGCCAGCAGCCCGAGGACTAGCGGGGGGGCCGGGGAGCAGTTCTTC.

The gene calls are TRBV2 and TRBJ2-5; D uncertain. Germline CDR1 is SNHLY and CDR2 is FYNNEI. CDR3 length equals 12 residues. Trimming cost V 6 bases and J 3 bases, with 8 bases left between them. The CDR3 protein is CASSDEEETQYF. In nucleotides, the CDR3 is TGTGCCAGCAGCGATGAGGAAGAGACCCAGTACTTC.

The chain uses TRBV5-1 and TRBJ1-1; D unclear. Trimming cost V 5 bases and J 4 bases, with 15 bases left between them. Germline V gives CDR1 SGHRS, CDR2 YFSETQ. The CDR3 extends over 14 amino acids. Here the CDR3 reads CASRLTAGGTEAFF. The CDR3 nucleotides are TGCGCCAGCAGACTTACGGCGGGAGGCACTGAAGCTTTCTTT. Based on the CDR3 plus reference TRBV5-1 and TRBJ1-1, the full variable domain is KAGVTQTPRYLIKTRGQQVTLSCSPISGHRSVSWYQQTPGQGLQFLFEYFSETQRNKGNFPGRFSGRQFSNSRSEMNVSTLELGDSALYLCASRLTAGGTEAFFGQGTRLTVV.

The J gene is TRBJ1-1, the V gene TRBV5-1; 10 bases align to TRBD1. With 0 bases clipped from V and 1 base from J, the junction kept 6 bases outside the gene matches. Looked up from germline, CDR1 is SGHRS and CDR2 is YFSETQ. The CDR3 length is 17 residues. CDR3 protein: CASSLDRDRGGNTEAFF. CDR3 DNA: TGCGCCAGCAGCTTGGACCGGGACAGGGGAGGGAACACTGAAGCTTTCTTT.

This clone came up once. This chain connects TRBV5-1 to TRBJ2-1; D ambiguous. The CDR3 spans 12 residues. The V end lost 2 bases, the J end lost 9 bases, and 9 bases lay between the germline ends. Germline CDR1 reads SGHRS; CDR2 reads YFSETQ. CDR3 nucleotides: TGCGCCAGCAGCTTATCCGTATCTGAGCAGTTCTTC. This sequence encodes CASSLSVSEQFF.

This clone was seen only once. The CDR3 nucleotides are TGTGCCAGCAGTTACTCGGCTAGCGGTCTCTACGAGCAGTACTTC. Translated, it gives CASSYSASGLYEQYF. The chain uses TRBV6-5 and TRBJ2-7, with 7 bases that match TRBD2. There are 15 residues in the CDR3. CDR1 is MNHEY and CDR2 is SVGAGI in the germline V gene. Trimming removed 0 bases from V and 3 bases from J; junction bases left unmatched: 5.

V is TRBV19 and J is TRBJ1-2; TRBD1 is a possible D gene (5 bases). Looked up from germline, CDR1 is LNHDA and CDR2 is SQIVND (reference sequence). The CDR3 extends over 12 amino acids. With 9 bases removed from V and 2 bases from J, the gap between germline ends came to 10 bases. CDR3 in DNA: TGTGCCAGCGCGGGGGTAAACTATGGCTACACCTTC. This sequence encodes CASAGVNYGYTF.